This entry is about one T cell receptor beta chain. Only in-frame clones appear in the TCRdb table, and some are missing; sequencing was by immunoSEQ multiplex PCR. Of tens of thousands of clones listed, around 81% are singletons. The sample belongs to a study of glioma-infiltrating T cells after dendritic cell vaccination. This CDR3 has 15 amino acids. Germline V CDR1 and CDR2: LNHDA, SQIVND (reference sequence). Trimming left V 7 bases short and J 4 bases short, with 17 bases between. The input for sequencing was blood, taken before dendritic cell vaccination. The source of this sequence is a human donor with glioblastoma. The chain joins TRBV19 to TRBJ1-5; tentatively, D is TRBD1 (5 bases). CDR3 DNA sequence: TGTGCCAGTACCCAATCTCAGGGATCAAATCAGCCCCAGCATTTT. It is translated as CASTQSQGSNQPQHF.